The entry that follows covers one TCR beta chain sequence. The target antigen is unknown. The CDR3 has 15 amino acids. Germline V gene data show CDR1 as MNHEY and CDR2 as SVGAGI. Trimming left V 2 bases short and J 3 bases short, with 12 bases between. These data belong to a study of graft-versus-host responses after intestinal transplantation. The method was immunoSEQ multiplex PCR; TCRdb's version includes in-frame clones alone and lacks a portion of them. The sample yields around 100,000 clones, about 90% seen once. Findings and caveats of the study: GvH clones appeared in recipient marrow, some first in ileum or blood.

The chain has TRBV6-5 and TRBJ2-3, with D perhaps TRBD1 (5 bases). The origin of this receptor is a human donor who received an intestinal transplant. The starting material was unstimulated CD4+ T cells sorted from spleen or lymph node cells, obtained before intestinal transplant. The CDR3 nucleotides are TGTGCCAGCAGTTACAAAAGGGGCCCGACAGATACGCAGTATTTT. Protein product: CASSYKRGPTDTQYF.